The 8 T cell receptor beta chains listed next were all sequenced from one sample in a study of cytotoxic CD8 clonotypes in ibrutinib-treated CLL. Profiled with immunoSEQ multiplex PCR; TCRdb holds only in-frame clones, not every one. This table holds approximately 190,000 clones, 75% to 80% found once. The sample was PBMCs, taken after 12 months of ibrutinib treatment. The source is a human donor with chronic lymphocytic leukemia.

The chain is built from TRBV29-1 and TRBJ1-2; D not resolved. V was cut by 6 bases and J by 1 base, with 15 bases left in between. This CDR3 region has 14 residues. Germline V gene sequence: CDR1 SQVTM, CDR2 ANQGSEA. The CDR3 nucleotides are TGCAGCGTCGCCCCGCAGCTACTTAACTATGGCTACACCTTC. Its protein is CSVAPQLLNYGYTF.

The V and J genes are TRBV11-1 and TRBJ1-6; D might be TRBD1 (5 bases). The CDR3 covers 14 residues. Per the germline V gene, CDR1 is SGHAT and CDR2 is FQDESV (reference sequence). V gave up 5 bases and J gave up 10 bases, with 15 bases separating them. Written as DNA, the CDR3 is TGTGCCAGCAGCCCAGTCACACGGGGGTCACCCCTCCACTTT. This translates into CASSPVTRGSPLHF. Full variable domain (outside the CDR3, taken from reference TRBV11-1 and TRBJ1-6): EAEVAQSPRYKITEKSQAVAFWCDPISGHATLYWYRQILGQGPELLVQFQDESVVDDSQLPKDRFSAERLKGVDSTLKIQPAELGDSAMYLCASSPVTRGSPLHFGNGTRLTVT.

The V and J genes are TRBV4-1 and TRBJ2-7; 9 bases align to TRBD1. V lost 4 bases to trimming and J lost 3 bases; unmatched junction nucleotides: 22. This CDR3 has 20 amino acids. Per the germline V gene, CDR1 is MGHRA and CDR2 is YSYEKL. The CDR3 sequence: CASSLYVPGQGLRSGYEQYF. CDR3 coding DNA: TGCGCCAGCAGCCTCTACGTACCGGGACAGGGTTTGAGGAGCGGCTACGAGCAGTACTTC.

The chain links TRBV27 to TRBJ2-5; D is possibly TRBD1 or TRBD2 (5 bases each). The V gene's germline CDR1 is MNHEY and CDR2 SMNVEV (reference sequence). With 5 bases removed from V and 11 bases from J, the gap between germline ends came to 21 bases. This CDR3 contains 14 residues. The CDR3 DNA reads TGTGCCAGCAGTCCCGCCGGGACCCCGATAACGCAGTACTTC. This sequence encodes CASSPAGTPITQYF.

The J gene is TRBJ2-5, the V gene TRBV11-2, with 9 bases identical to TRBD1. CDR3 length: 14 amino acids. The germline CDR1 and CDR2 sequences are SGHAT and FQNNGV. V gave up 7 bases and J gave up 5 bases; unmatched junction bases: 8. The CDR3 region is CASTGQGLRETQYF. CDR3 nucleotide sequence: TGTGCCAGCACCGGACAGGGGTTAAGGGAGACCCAGTACTTC.

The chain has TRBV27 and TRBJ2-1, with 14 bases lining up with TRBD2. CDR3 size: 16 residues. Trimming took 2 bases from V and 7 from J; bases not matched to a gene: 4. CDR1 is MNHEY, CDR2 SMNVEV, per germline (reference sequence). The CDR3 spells CASSLVRLAGGNEQFF. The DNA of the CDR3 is TGTGCCAGCAGTTTAGTCCGACTAGCGGGAGGGAATGAGCAGTTCTTC.

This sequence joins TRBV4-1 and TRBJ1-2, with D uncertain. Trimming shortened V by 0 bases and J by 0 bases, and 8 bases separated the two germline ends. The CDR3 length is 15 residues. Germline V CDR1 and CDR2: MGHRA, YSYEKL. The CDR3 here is CASSQDQKSNYGYTF. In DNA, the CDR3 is TGCGCCAGCAGCCAAGATCAGAAGTCTAACTATGGCTACACCTTC.

CDR3 protein: CASSASLAGAPSYNEQFF. CDR3 DNA sequence: TGTGCCAGCAGCGCCTCACTAGCGGGAGCCCCCTCCTACAATGAGCAGTTCTTC. The chain has TRBV5-4 and TRBJ2-1; 11 bases agree with TRBD2. The CDR3 consists of 18 residues. Germline V gene lookup returns CDR1 SGHNT and CDR2 YYREEE (reference sequence). J gave up 0 bases and V 4 bases, and 9 bases lay outside the gene matches.